Presented here are 19 T cell receptor beta chains from one specimen sequenced in a study of shared clonotypes between healthy human individuals. Sequencing used immunoSEQ multiplex PCR; TCRdb keeps in-frame clones, though not all of them. Of a few hundred thousand clones detected, 95% to 98% appear once; the ten largest clones hold roughly 0.055%. The sample taken for sequencing was naive CD4+ T cells sorted from blood. Subset here: CD45RA+ positively selected. These receptors came from a woman aged 25 to 39 in good health.

The chain joins TRBV6-1 to TRBJ2-1; D remains unclear. There are 11 residues in the CDR3. CDR1 is MNHNS and CDR2 is SASEGT in the germline V gene. V dropped 2 bases and J dropped 15 bases, with 11 bases sitting between them. CDR3 sequence: CASSEPIYGFF. The CDR3 coding sequence is TGTGCCAGCAGTGAACCCATATACGGGTTCTTC.

V and J are TRBV27 and TRBJ1-5; 11 bases are a match to TRBD1. V trimming: 4 bases; J trimming: 0 bases; junction bases outside the gene matches: 8. CDR3 length equals 18 residues. Germline V gene data show CDR1 as MNHEY and CDR2 as SMNVEV (reference sequence). CDR3 in DNA: TGTGCCAGCAGTTCCGGGACAGGGGGTACCAATAGCAATCAGCCCCAGCATTTT. This codes for CASSSGTGGTNSNQPQHF.

The chain employs TRBV10-3 and TRBJ2-2; D might be TRBD1 (6 bases). With 0 bases removed from V and 3 bases from J, the gap between germline ends came to 11 bases. Germline assignment: CDR1 ENHRY and CDR2 SYGVKD. The CDR3 sequence is 16 residues long. CDR3 nucleotides: TGTGCCATCAGTGAGTCGGACAGTGTCGACACCGGGGAGCTGTTTTTT. Protein sequence: CAISESDSVDTGELFF.

The rearrangement uses TRBV29-1 and TRBJ2-5; 10 bases align to TRBD2. The CDR3 has 13 residues. The germline V gene encodes CDR1 SQVTM and CDR2 ANQGSEA. V was clipped by 4 bases and J by 4 bases; unmatched bases: 3. CDR3 DNA sequence: TGCAGCGTTGCTAGCGGGAGCGCAGAGACCCAGTACTTC. Encoded protein: CSVASGSAETQYF.

V is TRBV15 and J is TRBJ2-7; perhaps TRBD1 as D (6 bases). V shed 0 bases and J shed 3 bases, with 12 bases lying between them. CDR3 length equals 15 residues. The V gene's germline CDR1 is LNHNV and CDR2 YYDKDF (reference sequence). The CDR3 reads CATSRDLDRIYEQYF. The CDR3 DNA follows: TGTGCCACCAGCAGAGATCTAGACAGGATCTACGAGCAGTACTTC.

The chain combines TRBV5-4 with TRBJ2-1, with D unclear. The V end was cut by 4 bases, the J end by 7 bases, with 12 bases between. Germline values: CDR1 SGHNT, CDR2 YYREEE (reference sequence). The CDR3 is made up of 13 amino acids. The CDR3 protein is CASSPGPINEQFF. CDR3 DNA sequence: TGTGCCAGCAGCCCCGGGCCTATTAATGAGCAGTTCTTC.

The chain combines TRBV19 with TRBJ1-3; 7 nucleotides line up with TRBD1. The germline V gene encodes CDR1 LNHDA and CDR2 SQIVND (reference sequence). The CDR3 spans 13 residues. V shed 7 bases and J 4 bases; nucleotides not matched to a gene: 4. The CDR3 DNA follows: TGTGCCAGTATTACAGGGGCCGGAAACACCATATATTTT. Its translation: CASITGAGNTIYF. The variable domain in full, with the rest retrieved from reference TRBV19 and TRBJ1-3, is DGGITQSPKYLFRKEGQNVTLSCEQNLNHDAMYWYRQDPGQGLRLIYYSQIVNDFQKGDIAEGYSVSREKKESFPLTVTSAQKNPTAFYLCASITGAGNTIYFGEGSWLTVV.

In its sample, this clone was seen once. This sequence joins TRBV27 and TRBJ2-7; 9 nucleotides line up with TRBD1. J gave up 0 bases and V 6 bases, and 6 bases lay outside the gene matches. Germline loops: CDR1 MNHEY, CDR2 SMNVEV (reference sequence). This CDR3 has 15 amino acids. The CDR3, as DNA: TGTGCCAGCAGAAAAACAGGGGGCCACTCCTACGAGCAGTACTTC. Its translation: CASRKTGGHSYEQYF.

The V and J genes are TRBV5-1 and TRBJ2-2; 11 bases align to TRBD1. V lost 0 bases to trimming and J lost 6 bases; unmatched junction nucleotides: 4. Germline assignment: CDR1 SGHRS and CDR2 YFSETQ. This CDR3 region has 16 residues. The CDR3 sequence: CASSLVGQGAAGELFF. The CDR3 DNA reads TGCGCCAGCAGCTTGGTCGGACAGGGGGCGGCCGGGGAGCTGTTTTTT.

The CDR3 loop is CASSPRDRGGETQYF. The CDR3 DNA follows: TGTGCCAGCTCACCGCGGGACAGGGGAGGAGAGACCCAGTACTTC. The chain is built from TRBV18 and TRBJ2-5, with 10 positions matching TRBD1. Germline lookup yields CDR1 KGHSH and CDR2 LQKENI. Unmatched junction bases numbered 5, after V lost 3 bases and J lost 4 bases. This CDR3 is built from 15 residues.

The chain recombines TRBV29-1 with TRBJ2-1, with a weak D call TRBD2 (5 bases). V was trimmed by 4 bases and J by 9 bases, leaving 16 bases between them. Germline V lookup: CDR1 SQVTM, CDR2 ANQGSEA. This CDR3 has 13 amino acids. The chain's CDR3 is CSVAAAARGEQFF. The CDR3 region has the DNA TGCAGCGTTGCGGCAGCGGCACGGGGTGAGCAGTTCTTC.

The chain combines TRBV6-5 with TRBJ2-7; 7 bases line up with TRBD2. CDR1 and CDR2 from the germline V gene are MNHEY and SVGAGI. The junction had 9 bases not matched to a gene; V was cut back by 5 bases and J by 5 bases. CDR3 length equals 14 residues. The CDR3, as DNA: TGTGCCAGCAGTCCCCGGACTAGTTGGGACGAGCAGTACTTC. Its protein product is CASSPRTSWDEQYF.

V is TRBV4-2 and J is TRBJ2-6; 9 bases fit TRBD2. This CDR3 contains 18 residues. Germline lookup yields CDR1 LGHNA and CDR2 YNFKEQ. J was trimmed by 0 bases and V by 1 base; bases with no gene match: 4. CDR3: CASSQVRAGGSGANVLTF. CDR3 sequence (DNA): TGTGCCAGCAGCCAAGTCCGAGCGGGAGGCTCTGGGGCCAACGTCCTGACTTTC.

V and J are TRBV7-2 and TRBJ2-7; D is possibly TRBD1 or TRBD2 (5 bases each). The CDR3 totals 14 residues. Germline values: CDR1 SGHTA, CDR2 FQGNSA. Trimming pared 1 base from V and 6 bases from J, leaving 13 bases between. This CDR3 is CASSLVGTFREQYF. The CDR3 region has the DNA TGTGCCAGCAGCTTAGTCGGGACCTTTCGCGAGCAGTACTTC.

The chain links TRBV5-1 to TRBJ1-4; D unresolved. The germline V gene encodes CDR1 SGHRS and CDR2 YFSETQ. V was trimmed by 0 bases and J by 12 bases, leaving 12 bases between them. This CDR3 is built from 13 residues. CDR3 residues: CASSLVVGKELFF. The CDR3 DNA follows: TGCGCCAGCAGCTTGGTGGTAGGGAAGGAACTGTTTTTT.

This clone was counted once. V is TRBV5-8 and J is TRBJ2-2, with 8 bases fitting TRBD1. This CDR3 contains 17 residues. Trimming removed 3 bases from V and 2 bases from J; junction bases left unmatched: 9. Germline V gene data show CDR1 as SGHTS and CDR2 as YDEGEE. The CDR3 sequence: CASSYPRTGSNTGELFF. CDR3 nucleotide sequence: TGTGCCAGCAGCTACCCAAGGACAGGGAGTAACACCGGGGAGCTGTTTTTT.

The chain employs TRBV28 and TRBJ2-2, with D maybe TRBD2 (6 bases). Trimming took 6 bases from V and 8 from J, leaving 22 bases between them. CDR3 length equals 16 residues. Germline lookup yields CDR1 MDHEN and CDR2 SYDVKM. CDR3 DNA sequence: TGTGCCAGCAGGGAAGAGGGGAGGAGCGTGTCGGGGGAGCTGTTTTTT. This sequence encodes CASREEGRSVSGELFF.

The chain couples TRBV5-4 to TRBJ1-1; 8 bases align to TRBD1. This CDR3 region has 15 residues. V was pared by 6 bases and J by 1 base, with 8 bases of the junction left unmatched. Germline assignment: CDR1 SGHNT and CDR2 YYREEE (reference sequence). The CDR3 coding sequence is TGTGCCAGCACTCTCAGGGGGACAGGGAACACTGAAGCTTTCTTT. Translation gives CASTLRGTGNTEAFF.

This chain links TRBV6-1 with TRBJ2-1; tentative D call: TRBD2 (6 bases). There are 18 residues in the CDR3. The V and J ends lost 1 base and 1 base respectively, with 17 bases between them. Germline V gene sequence: CDR1 MNHNS, CDR2 SASEGT. For the CDR3, the DNA is TGTGCCAGCAGTGAAGTCAGTGACGTTCTAGCGTCCTACAATGAGCAGTTCTTC. Translation gives CASSEVSDVLASYNEQFF.